The 7 T cell receptor beta chains presented below share a single source sample, sequenced in a study of T cell repertoires and HLA-DP antigens. No antigens are known for them. The repertoire was sequenced with immunoSEQ multiplex PCR; TCRdb's copy has only in-frame clones and lacks some. The repertoire holds about 73,000 clones, about 82% seen once, with around 1.6% in the top ten. The specimen sequenced was CD4+ T cells from PBMCs. These TCRs come from a man aged 60-69 years in good health and CMV-seronegative.

The chain combines TRBV28 with TRBJ1-4; D unclear. CDR3 length: 11 amino acids. The V end was cut by 4 bases, the J end by 5 bases, with 2 bases between. Germline loops: CDR1 MDHEN, CDR2 SYDVKM. The DNA of the CDR3 is TGTGCCAGCAGTTCCAATGAAAAACTGTTTTTT. Translating it yields CASSSNEKLFF. Together with reference TRBV28 and TRBJ1-4, the CDR3 gives the full variable domain: DVKVTQSSRYLVKRTGEKVFLECVQDMDHENMFWYRQDPGLGLRLIYFSYDVKMKEKGDIPEGYSVSREKKERFSLILESASTNQTSMYLCASSSNEKLFFGSGTQLSVL.

The V call is TRBV27, the J call TRBJ1-6; D ambiguous. The V gene lost 8 bases and the J gene lost 0 bases, with 5 bases spanning the gap. Looked up from germline, CDR1 is MNHEY and CDR2 is SMNVEV (reference sequence). This CDR3 region has 13 residues. The DNA for the CDR3 is TGTGCCAGCGGAAGCTCCTATAATTCACCCCTCCACTTT. Encoded protein: CASGSSYNSPLHF.

The rearrangement joins TRBV7-9 to TRBJ1-6, with a tentative D call TRBD1 (6 bases). The V end lost 3 bases, the J end lost 0 bases, and 12 bases lay between the germline ends. Germline lookup yields CDR1 SEHNR and CDR2 FQNEAQ (reference sequence). CDR3 length equals 17 residues. The CDR3 spells CASSLDSPSSYNSPLHF. The CDR3 DNA reads TGTGCCAGCAGCTTGGACAGTCCGAGCTCCTATAATTCACCCCTCCACTTT.

This clone was recorded at least ten times. The chain uses TRBV5-4 and TRBJ2-5, with 9 bases lining up with TRBD1. V was pared by 4 bases and J by 5 bases, with 12 bases of the junction left unmatched. CDR3 length equals 16 residues. The V gene's germline CDR1 is SGHNT and CDR2 YYREEE (reference sequence). CDR3 DNA: TGTGCCAGCAGCCGGGAGATGGGACAGGGAGGGGAGACCCAGTACTTC. Amino acid sequence: CASSREMGQGGETQYF.

V usage is TRBV10-2 and J usage is TRBJ1-2; the match to TRBD1 covers 10 bases. This CDR3 is 13 amino acids long. Germline V gene data show CDR1 as WSHSY and CDR2 as SAAADI. The trim removed 6 bases at V and 9 bases at J, leaving 7 bases unmatched. CDR3 coding DNA: TGCGCCAGCAGCATGGGACAGGGGTTAAGCTACACCTTC. This sequence encodes CASSMGQGLSYTF.

The V call is TRBV5-6, the J call TRBJ2-5, with TRBD1 identical over 9 bases. CDR3 length: 15 residues. The V and J ends lost 4 bases and 5 bases, in that order; junction bases with no gene match: 9. Germline values: CDR1 SGHDT, CDR2 YYEEEE. In DNA form, the CDR3 reads TGTGCCAGCAGCAAGAACCCGACAGGGGGGGAGACCCAGTACTTC. This codes for CASSKNPTGGETQYF.

This sequence joins TRBV5-4 and TRBJ2-1; weak D call: TRBD2 (5 bases). Per the germline V gene, CDR1 is SGHNT and CDR2 is YYREEE (reference sequence). With 4 bases removed from V and 10 bases from J, the gap between germline ends came to 12 bases. This CDR3 has 12 residues. The DNA for the CDR3 is TGTGCCAGCAGCCCTGGAGGAGAAGAGCAGTTCTTC. The encoded protein is CASSPGGEEQFF. The full variable domain, its missing parts supplied by reference TRBV5-4 and TRBJ2-1, is ETGVTQSPTHLIKTRGQQVTLRCSSQSGHNTVSWYQQALGQGPQFIFQYYREEENGRGNFPPRFSGLQFPNYSSELNVNALELDDSALYLCASSPGGEEQFFGPGTRLTVL.